This T cell receptor (beta chain) was profiled in a study of graft-versus-host responses after intestinal transplantation. Study overall: Among the recipients, all got anti-thymocyte globulin induction and then tacrolimus and steroids for 3 to 4 years.

Clones were sequenced by immunoSEQ multiplex PCR, and TCRdb holds only the in-frame ones, with some missing. The sample records 35,000 to 45,000 clones, roughly 89% being singletons. V was trimmed by 0 bases and J by 5 bases, leaving 5 bases between them. This CDR3 spans 13 amino acids. Germline V gene data show CDR1 as MGHRA and CDR2 as YSYEKL. Source: PBMCs, taken almost 270 days after transplant. The sequence derives from a human patient who received an intestinal transplant, so some T cells may come from the graft donor. The chain is built from TRBV4-1 and TRBJ2-1; D may be TRBD2 (5 bases). The CDR3 DNA reads TGCGCCAGCAGCCAAGAGCGGGACAATGAGCAGTTCTTC. Translating it yields CASSQERDNEQFF.